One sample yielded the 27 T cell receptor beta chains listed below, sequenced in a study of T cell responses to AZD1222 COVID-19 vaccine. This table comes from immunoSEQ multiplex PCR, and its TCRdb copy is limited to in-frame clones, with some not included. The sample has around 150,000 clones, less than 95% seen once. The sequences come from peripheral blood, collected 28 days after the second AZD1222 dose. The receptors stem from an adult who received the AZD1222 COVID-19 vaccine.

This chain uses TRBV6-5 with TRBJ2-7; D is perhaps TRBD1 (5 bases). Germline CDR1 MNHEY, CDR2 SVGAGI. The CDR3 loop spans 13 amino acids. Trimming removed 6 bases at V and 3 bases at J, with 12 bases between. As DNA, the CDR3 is TGTGCCAGCAGACCTCAGCAGGGCTACGAGCAGTACTTC. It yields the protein CASRPQQGYEQYF.

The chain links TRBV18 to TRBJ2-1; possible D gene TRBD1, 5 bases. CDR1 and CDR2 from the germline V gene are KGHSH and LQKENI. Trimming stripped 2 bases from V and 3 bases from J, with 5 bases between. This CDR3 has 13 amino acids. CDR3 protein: CASSPTGYNEQFF. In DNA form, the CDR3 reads TGTGCCAGCTCACCAACAGGCTACAATGAGCAGTTCTTC.

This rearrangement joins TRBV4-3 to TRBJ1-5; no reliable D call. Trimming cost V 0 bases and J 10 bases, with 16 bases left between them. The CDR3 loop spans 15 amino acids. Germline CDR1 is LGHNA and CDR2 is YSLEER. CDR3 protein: CASSQDTDRASPQHF. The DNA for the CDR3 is TGCGCCAGCAGCCAAGACACGGACCGGGCAAGTCCCCAGCATTTT.

The CDR3 spells CASSQVAPKSSGNTIYF. Written as DNA, the CDR3 is TGTGCCAGCAGCCAAGTCGCACCTAAGAGCTCTGGAAACACCATATATTTT. The chain has TRBV4-2 and TRBJ1-3, with D unclear. The CDR3 loop spans 17 amino acids. Per the germline V gene, CDR1 is LGHNA and CDR2 is YNFKEQ. The ends were cut back, 1 base at V and 0 bases at J, with 13 bases in the middle.

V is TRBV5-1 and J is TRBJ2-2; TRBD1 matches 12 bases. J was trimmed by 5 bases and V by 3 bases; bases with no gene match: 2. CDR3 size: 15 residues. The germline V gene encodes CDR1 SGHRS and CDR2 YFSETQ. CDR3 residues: CASSSGQGATGELFF. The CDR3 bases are TGCGCCAGCAGCTCGGGACAGGGGGCGACCGGGGAGCTGTTTTTT.

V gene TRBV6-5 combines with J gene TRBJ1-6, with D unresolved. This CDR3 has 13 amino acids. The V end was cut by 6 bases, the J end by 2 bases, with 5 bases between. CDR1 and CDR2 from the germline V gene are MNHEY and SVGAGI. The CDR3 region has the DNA TGTGCCAGCAGAGACACCTATAATTCACCCCTCCACTTT. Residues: CASRDTYNSPLHF.

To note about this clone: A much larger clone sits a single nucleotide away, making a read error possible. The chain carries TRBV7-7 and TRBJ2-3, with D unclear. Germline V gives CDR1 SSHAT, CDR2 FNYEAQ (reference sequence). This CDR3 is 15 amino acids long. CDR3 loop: CASNLHEGITDTQYF. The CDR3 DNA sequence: TGTGCCAGCAACTTACACGAAGGGATTACAGATACGCAGTATTTT.

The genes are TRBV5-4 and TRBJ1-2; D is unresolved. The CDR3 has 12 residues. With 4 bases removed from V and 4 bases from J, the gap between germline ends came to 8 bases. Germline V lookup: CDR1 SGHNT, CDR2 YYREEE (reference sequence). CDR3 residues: CASSADLYGYTF. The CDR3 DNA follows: TGTGCCAGCAGCGCAGATCTCTATGGCTACACCTTC.

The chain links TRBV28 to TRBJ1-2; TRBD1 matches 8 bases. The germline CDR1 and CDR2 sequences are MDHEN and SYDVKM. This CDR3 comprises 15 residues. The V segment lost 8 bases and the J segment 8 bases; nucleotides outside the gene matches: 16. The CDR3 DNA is TGTGCCAGCCACCTTCCCACCCAGGGGGCGGGAGGCTACACCTTC. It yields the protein CASHLPTQGAGGYTF.

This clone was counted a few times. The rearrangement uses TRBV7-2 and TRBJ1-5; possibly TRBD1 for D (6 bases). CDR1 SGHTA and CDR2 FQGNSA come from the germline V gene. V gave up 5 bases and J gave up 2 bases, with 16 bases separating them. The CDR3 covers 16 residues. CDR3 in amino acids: CASSQSQGTGNQPQHF. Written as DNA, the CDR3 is TGTGCCAGCAGCCAGAGTCAGGGGACTGGCAATCAGCCCCAGCATTTT.

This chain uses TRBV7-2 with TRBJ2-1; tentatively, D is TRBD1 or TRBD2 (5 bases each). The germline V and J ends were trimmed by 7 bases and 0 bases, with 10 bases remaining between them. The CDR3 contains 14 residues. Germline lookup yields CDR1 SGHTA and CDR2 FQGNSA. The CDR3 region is CASNRDPSYNEQFF. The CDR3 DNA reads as TGTGCCAGCAATCGGGACCCCTCCTACAATGAGCAGTTCTTC. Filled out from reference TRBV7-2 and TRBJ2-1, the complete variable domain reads GAGVSQSPSNKVTEKGKDVELRCDPISGHTALYWYRQSLGQGLEFLIYFQGNSAPDKSGLPSDRFSAERTGGSVSTLTIQRTQQEDSAVYLCASNRDPSYNEQFFGPGTRLTVL.

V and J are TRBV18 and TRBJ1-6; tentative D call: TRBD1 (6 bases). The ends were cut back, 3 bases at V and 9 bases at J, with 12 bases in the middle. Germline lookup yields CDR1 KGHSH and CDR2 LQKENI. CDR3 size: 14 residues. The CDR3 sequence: CASSPDSGGSPLHF. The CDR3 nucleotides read TGTGCCAGCTCACCGGACAGCGGGGGTTCACCCCTCCACTTT.

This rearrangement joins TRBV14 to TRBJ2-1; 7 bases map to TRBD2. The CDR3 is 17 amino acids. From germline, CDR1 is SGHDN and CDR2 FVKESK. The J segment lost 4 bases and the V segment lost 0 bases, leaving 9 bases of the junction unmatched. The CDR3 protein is CASSQDRGAGEYNEQFF. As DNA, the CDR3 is TGTGCCAGCAGCCAAGATAGGGGTGCGGGGGAATACAATGAGCAGTTCTTC.

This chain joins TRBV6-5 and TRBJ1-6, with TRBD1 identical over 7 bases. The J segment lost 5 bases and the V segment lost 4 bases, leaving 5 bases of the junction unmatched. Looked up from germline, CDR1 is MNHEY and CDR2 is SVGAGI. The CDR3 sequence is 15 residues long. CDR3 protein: CASSSQDRHNSPLHF. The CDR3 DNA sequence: TGTGCCAGCAGTTCCCAGGACAGGCATAATTCACCCCTCCACTTT.

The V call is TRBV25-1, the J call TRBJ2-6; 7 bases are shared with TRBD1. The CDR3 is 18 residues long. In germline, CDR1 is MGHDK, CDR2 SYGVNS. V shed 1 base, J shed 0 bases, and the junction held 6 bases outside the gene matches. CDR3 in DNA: TGTGCCAGCAGTGAATGGAGACAGGGATTCTCTGGGGCCAACGTCCTGACTTTC. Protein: CASSEWRQGFSGANVLTF.

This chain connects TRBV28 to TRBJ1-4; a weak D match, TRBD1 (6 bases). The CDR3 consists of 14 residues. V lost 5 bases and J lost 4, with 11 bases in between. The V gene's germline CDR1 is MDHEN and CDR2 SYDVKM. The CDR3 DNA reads TGTGCCAGCAGTATAGGACAGAGTAATGAAAAACTGTTTTTT. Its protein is CASSIGQSNEKLFF.

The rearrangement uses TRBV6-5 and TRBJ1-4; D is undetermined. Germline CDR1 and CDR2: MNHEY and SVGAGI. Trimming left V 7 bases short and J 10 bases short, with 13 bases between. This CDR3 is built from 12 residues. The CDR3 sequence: CASNLGSGKLFF. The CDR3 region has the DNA TGTGCCAGCAATCTAGGTTCCGGAAAACTGTTTTTT.

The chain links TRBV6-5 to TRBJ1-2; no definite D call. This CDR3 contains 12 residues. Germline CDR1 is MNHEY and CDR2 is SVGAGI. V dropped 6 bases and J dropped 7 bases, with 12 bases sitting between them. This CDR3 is CASSPTGPGYTF. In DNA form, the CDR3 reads TGTGCCAGCAGCCCGACGGGCCCTGGCTACACCTTC.

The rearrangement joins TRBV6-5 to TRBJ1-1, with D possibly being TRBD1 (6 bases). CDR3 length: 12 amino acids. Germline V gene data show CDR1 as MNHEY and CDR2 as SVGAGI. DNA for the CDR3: TGTGCAGGGGGGGGCCAGGACGCTGAAGCTTTCTTT. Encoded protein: CAGGGQDAEAFF.

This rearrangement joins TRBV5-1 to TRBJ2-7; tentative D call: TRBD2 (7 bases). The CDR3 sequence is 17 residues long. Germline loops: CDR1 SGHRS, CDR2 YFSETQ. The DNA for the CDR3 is TGCGCGAGTTGTGAGGGGAGGGACACCAAATACTCCTACGAGCAGTACTTC. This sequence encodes CASCEGRDTKYSYEQYF.

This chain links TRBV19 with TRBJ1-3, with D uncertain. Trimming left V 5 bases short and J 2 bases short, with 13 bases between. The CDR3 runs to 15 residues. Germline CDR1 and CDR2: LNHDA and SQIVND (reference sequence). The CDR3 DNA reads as TGTGCCAGTAGTCTAGGAGGCCGGCCTGGAAACACCATATATTTT. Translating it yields CASSLGGRPGNTIYF.

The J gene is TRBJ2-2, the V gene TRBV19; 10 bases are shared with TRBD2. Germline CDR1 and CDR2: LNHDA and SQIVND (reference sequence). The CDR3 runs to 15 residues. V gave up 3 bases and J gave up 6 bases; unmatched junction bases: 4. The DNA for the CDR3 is TGTGCCAGTAGTATTGGGACTAGCGCCCCCGGGGAGCTGTTTTTT. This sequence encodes CASSIGTSAPGELFF. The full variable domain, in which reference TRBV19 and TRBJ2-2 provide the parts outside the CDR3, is DGGITQSPKYLFRKEGQNVTLSCEQNLNHDAMYWYRQDPGQGLRLIYYSQIVNDFQKGDIAEGYSVSREKKESFPLTVTSAQKNPTAFYLCASSIGTSAPGELFFGEGSRLTVL.

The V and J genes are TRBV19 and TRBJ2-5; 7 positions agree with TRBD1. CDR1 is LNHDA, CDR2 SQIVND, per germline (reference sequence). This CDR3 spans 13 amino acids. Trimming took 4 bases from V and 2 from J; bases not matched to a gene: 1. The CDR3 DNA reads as TGTGCCAGTAGTAAGGACAGGCAAGAGACCCAGTACTTC. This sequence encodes CASSKDRQETQYF.

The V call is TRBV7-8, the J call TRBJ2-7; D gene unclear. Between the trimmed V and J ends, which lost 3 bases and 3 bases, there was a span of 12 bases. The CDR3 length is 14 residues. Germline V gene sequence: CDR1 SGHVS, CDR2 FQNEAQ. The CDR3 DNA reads TGTGCCAGCAGCTTTATTTCCGGGTTCTACGAGCAGTACTTC. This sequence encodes CASSFISGFYEQYF.

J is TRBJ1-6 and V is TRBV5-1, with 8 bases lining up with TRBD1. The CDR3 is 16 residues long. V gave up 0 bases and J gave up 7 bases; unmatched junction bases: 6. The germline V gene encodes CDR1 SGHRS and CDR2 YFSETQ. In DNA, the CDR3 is TGCGCCAGCAGCTTGGGACCACAGGGGGGGAATTCACCCCTCCACTTT. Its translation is CASSLGPQGGNSPLHF.

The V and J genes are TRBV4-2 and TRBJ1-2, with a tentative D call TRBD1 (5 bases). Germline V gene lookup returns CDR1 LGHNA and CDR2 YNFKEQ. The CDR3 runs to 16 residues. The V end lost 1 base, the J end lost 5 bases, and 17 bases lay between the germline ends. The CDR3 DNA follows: TGTGCCAGCAGCCAAGCCCCCCAGGAGGGACCGTATGGCTACACCTTC. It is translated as CASSQAPQEGPYGYTF.

The DNA for the CDR3 is TGTGCCAGCAGCAAAAACAGGGTTAATTCACCCCTCCACTTT. The encoded protein is CASSKNRVNSPLHF. This chain uses TRBV5-5 with TRBJ1-6, with D perhaps matching TRBD1 (6 bases). Germline V CDR1 and CDR2: SGHKS, YYEKEE (reference sequence). The CDR3 is 14 residues long. Trimming pared 4 bases from V and 6 bases from J, leaving 11 bases between. Looking up the rest from reference TRBV5-5 and TRBJ1-6 gives the full variable domain: DAGVTQSPTHLIKTRGQQVTLRCSPISGHKSVSWYQQVLGQGPQFIFQYYEKEERGRGNFPDRFSARQFPNYSSELNVNALLLGDSALYLCASSKNRVNSPLHFGNGTRLTVT.